The 18 T cell receptor beta chains presented below share a single source sample, sequenced in a study of T cells in Graves' hyperthyroidism and ophthalmopathy. The source material, RNA transcripts, was used to amplify TCR beta CDR3 regions. TCR CDR3 underwent first-round RT-PCR with the HTBI primer set. TCRdb reanalysed the multiplex PCR reads using MiXCR and keeps one entry per CDR3 protein. The table has roughly 500,000 distinct CDR3 sequences, about 15% seen once. The material sequenced was blood. The origin of the receptors is a woman in her twenties or thirties with Graves' ophthalmopathy.

This clonotype was detected only a few times. This chain joins TRBV6-2 or TRBV6-3 and TRBJ1-4; 7 bases are shared with TRBD1. This CDR3 spans 15 amino acids. The V and J ends lost 2 bases and 6 bases, in that order; junction bases with no gene match: 6. Germline lookup yields CDR1 MNHEY and CDR2 SVGEGT. The CDR3 sequence: CASSYVTGTDEKLFF. CDR3 nucleotides: TGTGCCAGCAGTTACGTGACAGGGACGGATGAAAAACTGTTTTTT.

Comments on this clonotype: One end of the junction is discordant with germline, which a read error may explain. The rearrangement uses TRBV5-1 and TRBJ2-7; tentative D call: TRBD1 (5 bases). The CDR3 runs 14 residues. Germline CDR1 is SGHRS and CDR2 is YFSETQ. The CDR3 bases are TGTGCCAGCAGCTTCGACAGCAGTGCCTACGAGCAGTACTTC. Its translation is CASSFDSSAYEQYF. Based on the CDR3 plus reference TRBV5-1 and TRBJ2-7, the full variable domain is KAGVTQTPRYLIKTRGQQVTLSCSPISGHRSVSWYQQTPGQGLQFLFEYFSETQRNKGNFPGRFSGRQFSNSRSEMNVSTLELGDSALYLCASSFDSSAYEQYFGPGTRLTVT.

The chain combines TRBV25-1 with TRBJ1-2, with D tentatively TRBD1 (6 bases). Germline CDR1 reads MGHDK; CDR2 reads SYGVNS. There are 12 residues in the CDR3. Trimming removed 5 bases from V and 6 bases from J, with 10 bases in between. This chain's CDR3 is CASSRGTDGYTF. The CDR3 DNA reads TGTGCCAGCAGTAGGGGGACGGATGGCTACACCTTC.

This clonotype was picked up a small number of times. The chain employs TRBV20-1 and TRBJ2-3, with D possibly TRBD2 on 5 matching bases. V was pared by 4 bases and J by 0 bases, with 17 bases between. The CDR3 is made up of 16 amino acids. Per the germline V gene, CDR1 is DFQATT and CDR2 is SNEGSKA (reference sequence). The CDR3 protein is CSAINPRGGSTDTQYF. The CDR3 DNA sequence: TGCAGTGCTATTAATCCGCGCGGCGGGAGCACAGATACGCAGTATTTT.

This clonotype turned up a few times. V usage is TRBV5-6 and J usage is TRBJ1-1; D is possibly TRBD1 (6 bases). Germline-derived CDR1 and CDR2 are SGHDT and YYEEEE. V was shortened by 5 bases and J by 12 bases, with 20 bases between the two germline ends. CDR3 length: 13 residues. CDR3 in amino acids: CASRWDLQGESFF. The CDR3 DNA reads TGTGCCAGCAGGTGGGATTTACAGGGTGAGTCTTTCTTT. The full variable domain, rest sourced from reference TRBV5-6 and TRBJ1-1, is DAGVTQSPTHLIKTRGQQVTLRCSPKSGHDTVSWYQQALGQGPQFIFQYYEEEERQRGNFPDRFSGHQFPNYSSELNVNALLLGDSALYLCASRWDLQGESFFGQGTRLTVV.

This chain connects TRBV24-1 to TRBJ2-1; D is unclear. Germline loops: CDR1 KGHDR, CDR2 SFDVKD. Between the trimmed V and J ends, which lost 4 bases and 12 bases, there was a span of 12 bases. The CDR3 is made up of 12 amino acids. CDR3 sequence: CATSDSDTRQFF. The CDR3 region has the DNA TGTGCCACCAGTGACTCCGATACCAGGCAGTTCTTC.

The table lists this clonotype with a few counts. The genes are TRBV29-1 and TRBJ2-3, with 8 bases lining up with TRBD2. Germline lookup yields CDR1 SQVTM and CDR2 ANQGSEA. The CDR3 covers 17 residues. The ends lost 0 bases at V and 0 bases at J; junction bases unmatched: 8. CDR3 DNA: TGCAGCGTTGAAGATTTCGACGGGGGGGGAAGCACAGATACGCAGTATTTT. Amino acid sequence: CSVEDFDGGGSTDTQYF.

This clonotype was counted at least ten times. The chain carries TRBV11-2 and TRBJ2-5, with D possibly being TRBD1 or TRBD2 (6 bases each). The germline V and J ends were trimmed by 7 bases and 1 base, with 10 bases remaining between them. The germline gives CDR1 SGHAT, CDR2 FQNNGV. The CDR3 has 13 amino acids. The CDR3 reads CASTGGPQETQYF. The CDR3 bases are TGTGCCAGCACTGGGGGGCCCCAAGAGACCCAGTACTTC.

In this sample, this clonotype turned up a few times. This chain uses TRBV4-3 with TRBJ2-1, with D perhaps matching TRBD2 (6 bases). Germline CDR1 reads LGHNA; CDR2 reads YSLEER. V was clipped by 3 bases and J by 9 bases, with 12 bases between them. CDR3 length: 13 amino acids. As DNA, the CDR3 is TGCGCCAGCAGCCACCTCACTAGCAGTGAGCAGTTCTTC. Translating it yields CASSHLTSSEQFF.

CDR3 DNA sequence: TGCGCCAGCAGCCAAGAGGGGCGCTACGAGCAGTACTTC. Residues: CASSQEGRYEQYF. This rearrangement joins TRBV4-1 to TRBJ2-7; weak D call: TRBD1 (5 bases). The germline V gene has CDR1 MGHRA and CDR2 YSYEKL. The CDR3 is 13 amino acids. V gave up 0 bases and J gave up 3 bases, with 6 bases separating them.

This clonotype appeared many times. The CDR3 sequence: CASSIDGTGLYEQYF. The CDR3 DNA is TGTGCCAGTAGTATAGATGGGACAGGCCTCTACGAGCAGTACTTC. The chain joins TRBV19 to TRBJ2-7; 8 bases map to TRBD1. Per germline, CDR1 LNHDA and CDR2 SQIVND (reference sequence). The CDR3 spans 15 residues. The V segment lost 0 bases and the J segment 3 bases; nucleotides outside the gene matches: 4.

This clonotype has more than one count but fewer than ten. The rearrangement links TRBV12-3 or TRBV12-4 to TRBJ2-7, with no clear D. The CDR3 loop spans 11 amino acids. Trimming cost V 4 bases and J 8 bases, with 9 bases left between them. The DNA of the CDR3 is TGTGCCAGCAGTTGGGGAAGGCAGCAGTACTTC. This gives the protein CASSWGRQQYF.

The rearrangement uses TRBV12-3 or TRBV12-4 and TRBJ1-1; no clear D. Trimming stripped 4 bases from V and 0 bases from J, with 9 bases between. The CDR3 extends over 14 amino acids. CDR3 DNA: TGTGCCAGCAGTTGGCAGACCGTGAACACTGAAGCTTTCTTT. Translating gives CASSWQTVNTEAFF.

The chain links TRBV5-6 to TRBJ2-7; the D gene is possibly TRBD2 (5 bases). The ends were cut back, 4 bases at V and 0 bases at J, with 11 bases in the middle. This CDR3 is 14 amino acids long. CDR1 is SGHDT and CDR2 is YYEEEE in the germline V gene. The DNA for the CDR3 is TGTGCCAGCAGCGGCGGACTTTTCTCCTACGAGCAGTACTTC. Amino acid sequence: CASSGGLFSYEQYF.

This clonotype was seen ten or more times. The chain combines TRBV7-9 with TRBJ2-7; D remains unclear. CDR1 SEHNR and CDR2 FQNEAQ come from the germline V gene (reference sequence). V was pared by 1 base and J by 4 bases, with 5 bases between. This CDR3 has 12 residues. The CDR3 DNA reads as TGTGCCAGCAGCTTAGGAGAGTACGAGCAGTACTTC. Its protein is CASSLGEYEQYF. The complete variable domain, with remaining parts taken from reference TRBV7-9 and TRBJ2-7, reads DTGVSQNPRHKITKRGQNVTFRCDPISEHNRLYWYRQTLGQGPEFLTYFQNEAQLEKSRLLSDRFSAERPKGSFSTLEIQRTEQGDSAMYLCASSLGEYEQYFGPGTRLTVT.

Only a few counts were recorded for this clonotype. This may come from a read error, since a much larger clone is one base off. The V gene is TRBV7-2, the J gene TRBJ2-3; D tentatively reads TRBD1 or TRBD2 (6 bases each). The V gene lost 5 bases and the J gene lost 6 bases, with 9 bases spanning the gap. This CDR3 contains 12 residues. Germline-derived CDR1 and CDR2 are SGHTA and FQGNSA. As DNA, the CDR3 is TGTGCCAGCAGCAGGGGGAGGGATACGCAGTATTTT. Translated, it gives CASSRGRDTQYF.

This clonotype was seen many times. The chain couples TRBV4-1 to TRBJ2-3; D is unresolved. Trimming took 3 bases from V and 2 from J, leaving 9 bases between them. The CDR3 is 14 amino acids. Germline assignment: CDR1 MGHRA and CDR2 YSYEKL. The CDR3 loop reads CASSQGTLTDTQYF. DNA for the CDR3: TGCGCCAGCAGCCAGGGAACCCTCACAGATACGCAGTATTTT.

The J gene is TRBJ2-4, the V gene TRBV5-1; 7 bases fit TRBD1. V shed 3 bases and J 0 bases; nucleotides not matched to a gene: 6. In germline, CDR1 is SGHRS, CDR2 YFSETQ. There are 16 residues in the CDR3. DNA for the CDR3: TGCGCCAGCAGCTCTGGGACAGTTCTAGCCAAAAACATTCAGTACTTC. Protein: CASSSGTVLAKNIQYF.